This T cell receptor (beta chain) is drawn from a study of shared clonotypes between healthy human individuals. This CDR3 has 14 amino acids. Healthy HIV-negative adults with no recent acute infections or vaccinations were recruited as donors. Genomic DNA per cell subset filled all wells of several immunoSEQ plates. The repertoire was sequenced with immunoSEQ multiplex PCR; TCRdb's copy has only in-frame clones and lacks some. The sample consists of some 2,000,000 clones, approximately 94% of them appearing once. What was sequenced was naive CD4+ T cells sorted from blood. As to subset: CD45RA+ positively selected. This clonotype was obtained from a man aged 18 to 29 in good health. The chain links TRBV12-2 to TRBJ1-4. TRBV12-2 is recorded as a pseudogene. Written as DNA, the CDR3 is TGTGCAAGTCGCTTCACTTCAACTAATGAAAAACTGTTTTTT. Translation gives CASRFTSTNEKLFF.